These 10 T cell receptor delta chains originate from one sample sequenced in a study of gamma-delta T cells after stem cell transplantation. TCRdb called clones from the RT-PCR reads again using CATT. Of around 2,600 delta-chain clones in the sample, around 3.4% were seen once. Sequencing input: gamma-delta T cells. These receptors originate from a human donor. It is not recorded whose cells these are; they may come from a transplant donor.

This clone counts as medium-sized (0.01 to 0.1%). A far larger clone lies a single base away; this is likely a read error. This chain joins TRDV2 and TRDJ1, with 8 bases matching TRDD3. The length of the CDR3 is 20 residues. V trimming: 0 bases; J trimming: 2 bases; junction bases outside the gene matches: 19. Per the germline V gene, CDR1 is GEAIGNYY and CDR2 is EKD. CDR3 region: CACDTVADWGSPHTTDKLIF. DNA of the CDR3: TGTGCCTGTGACACCGTGGCGGACTGGGGGTCACCTCATACGACCGATAAACTCATCTTT.

Points on this clone: A read error may be the cause here, since a much bigger clone is one base away. This chain connects TRDV2 to TRDJ1, with 8 positions matching TRDD3. Germline V lookup: CDR1 GEAIGNYY, CDR2 EKD. CDR3 length: 17 amino acids. After removal of 1 base from V and 2 bases from J, the junction contained 11 bases not matched to a gene. The CDR3 sequence: CACDTVSGGHATDKLIF. CDR3 DNA sequence: TGTGCCTGTGACACTGTTTCTGGGGGACACGCAACCGATAAACTCATCTTT.

Comment on this clone: This could be a read error, since a much larger clone is one nucleotide away. The chain recombines TRDV2 with TRDJ1; 8 bases are a match to TRDD3. CDR3 size: 22 residues. CDR1 is GEAIGNYY and CDR2 is EKD in the germline V gene. Trimming took 0 bases from V and 1 from J; bases not matched to a gene: 24. The CDR3 protein is CACDTPLRSEVLGGSTTDKLIF. The CDR3, as DNA: TGTGCCTGTGACACCCCTCTTCGATCGGAAGTACTGGGGGGTTCGACCACCGATAAACTCATCTTT.

With respect to this clone: Other DNA sequences in the sample encode the same CDR3. The rearrangement joins TRDV1 to TRDJ1, with 10 bases aligning to TRDD3. Germline CDR1 TSWWSYY, CDR2 QGS. Germline trimming cut 0 bases from V and 6 bases from J; bases unmatched to any gene: 13. The CDR3 is made up of 18 amino acids. The CDR3 bases are TGTGCTCTTGGGGAACTGTCTCCGACTGGGGGATGTACACATAAACTCATCTTT. Translation gives CALGELSPTGGCTHKLIF.

As concerns this clone: The mismatch at residue 10 between this DNA's translation and the TCRdb protein of a much larger clone likely reflects a read error; the protein shown is translated from the DNA. The chain couples TRDV2 to TRDJ3, with 13 bases aligning to TRDD3. The CDR3 extends over 18 amino acids. From germline, CDR1 is GEAIGNYY and CDR2 EKD. V was clipped by 2 bases and J by 2 bases; unmatched bases: 2. The CDR3 protein is CACDNTGGYAWDTRQMFF. The CDR3 coding sequence is TGTGCCTGTGACAATACTGGGGGATACGCCTGGGACACCCGACAGATGTTTTTC.

This clone showed up just a few times. The chain links TRDV2 to TRDJ1, with 10 positions matching TRDD3. V trimming: 4 bases; J trimming: 5 bases; junction bases outside the gene matches: 15. Germline lookup yields CDR1 GEAIGNYY and CDR2 EKD. This CDR3 is built from 17 residues. The CDR3 region is CACESLLGDKLRDKLIF. The CDR3 DNA reads as TGTGCCTGTGAATCCCTTCTGGGGGATAAGCTAAGGGATAAACTCATCTTT.

This clone was seen a few times. This may come from a read error, since a much larger clone is one base off. The same CDR3 can be traced to other DNA sequences in this sample. The V gene is TRDV2, the J gene TRDJ3; D not certain. This CDR3 comprises 18 residues. Trimming took off 4 bases at V and 0 bases at J, with 15 bases between the two ends. Germline CDR1 and CDR2: GEAIGNYY and EKD. CDR3 region: CACDTGTPSSWDTRQMFF. CDR3 DNA sequence: TGTGCCTGTGATACCGGTACCCCAAGCTCCTGGGACACCCGACAGATGTTTTTC.

About this clone: TCRdb's protein for this DNA is that of a much larger clone and differs from the translation at residue 8, likely a read error; the protein shown is the DNA translation. The chain recombines TRDV2 with TRDJ1, with D tentatively TRDD3 (6 bases). Germline V gene data show CDR1 as GEAIGNYY and CDR2 as EKD. With 3 bases removed from V and 10 bases from J, the gap between germline ends came to 20 bases. The CDR3 is 14 residues long. The CDR3 DNA sequence: TGTGCCTGTGACTCTTTGGGGGCGAAGGCGGGACTCATCTTT. This codes for CACDSLGAKAGLIF.

This clone showed up just a few times. This DNA's translation and the protein TCRdb lists, from a much larger clone, do not match at residue 6, likely due to a read error; the protein shown is translated from the DNA. This rearrangement joins TRDV2 to TRDJ1, with TRDD3 matching over 10 bases. The CDR3 has 18 amino acids. CDR1 GEAIGNYY and CDR2 EKD come from the germline V gene. V lost 0 bases to trimming and J lost 2 bases; unmatched junction nucleotides: 11. For the CDR3, the DNA is TGTGCCTGTGACACCGTGGGGGATACAGTGAGTGGAACCGATAAACTCATCTTT. Amino acid sequence: CACDTVGDTVSGTDKLIF.

This clone was seen only a few times. A far larger clone differs by one base, so this is likely a read error. This rearrangement joins TRDV2 to TRDJ1; 9 nucleotides match TRDD3. The CDR3 runs to 16 residues. Germline CDR1 is GEAIGNYY and CDR2 is EKD. Here the CDR3 DNA reads TGTGCCTGTGACACTCTACTGGGGGAAAAAACCGATAAACACATCTTT. Protein sequence: CACDTLLGEKTDKHIF.